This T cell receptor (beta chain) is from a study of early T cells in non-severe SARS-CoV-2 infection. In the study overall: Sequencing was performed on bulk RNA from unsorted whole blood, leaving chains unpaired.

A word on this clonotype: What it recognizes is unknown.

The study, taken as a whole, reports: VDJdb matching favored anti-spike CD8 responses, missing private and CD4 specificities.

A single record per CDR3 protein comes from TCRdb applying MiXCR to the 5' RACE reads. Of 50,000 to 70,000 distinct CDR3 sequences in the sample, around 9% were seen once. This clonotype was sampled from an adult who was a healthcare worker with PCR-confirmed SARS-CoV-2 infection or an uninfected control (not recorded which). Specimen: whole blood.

CDR3 in DNA: TGTGCCAGCAGCCCGGGGAGTCGGGGGCTCCACGAGCAGTACTTC. Its translation: CASSPGSRGLHEQYF. This chain uses TRBV5-5 with TRBJ2-7; D possibly uses TRBD1 or TRBD2 (6 bases each). CDR1 is SGHKS and CDR2 is YYEKEE in the germline V gene (reference sequence). This CDR3 comprises 15 residues. Trimming stripped 4 bases from V and 5 bases from J, with 19 bases between.